This TCR beta chain was retrieved from a study of blood T cell repertoires in COVID-19. Clones were sequenced by immunoSEQ multiplex PCR, and TCRdb holds only the in-frame ones, with some missing. The sample has some 100,000 clones; about 92% are singletons. This receptor was taken from a woman aged 60-75 years with active COVID-19. The sequencing input was peripheral blood.

CDR3 nucleotide sequence: TGTGCCAGCAGCGTAGAAGCAGGGGGATATAGGGAGACCCAGTACTTC. Translating gives CASSVEAGGYRETQYF. The chain recombines TRBV9 with TRBJ2-5; 7 nucleotides match TRBD1. The CDR3 length is 16 residues. J was trimmed by 5 bases and V by 0 bases; bases with no gene match: 10. CDR1 and CDR2 from the germline V gene are SGDLS and YYNGEE.